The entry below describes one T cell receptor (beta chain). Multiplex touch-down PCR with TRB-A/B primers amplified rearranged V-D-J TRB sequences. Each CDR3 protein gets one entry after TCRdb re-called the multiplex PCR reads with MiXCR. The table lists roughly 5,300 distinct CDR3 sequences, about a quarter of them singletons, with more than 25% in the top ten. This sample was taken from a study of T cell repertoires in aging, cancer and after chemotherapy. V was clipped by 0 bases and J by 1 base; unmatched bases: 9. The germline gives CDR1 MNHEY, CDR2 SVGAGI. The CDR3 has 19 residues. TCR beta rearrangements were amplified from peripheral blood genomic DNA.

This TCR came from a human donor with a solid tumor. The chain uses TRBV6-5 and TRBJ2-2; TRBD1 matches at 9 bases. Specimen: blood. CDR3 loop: CASSYSTGGGYENTGELFF. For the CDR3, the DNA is TGTGCCAGCAGTTACTCGACAGGGGGTGGCTACGAGAACACCGGGGAGCTGTTTTTT.